This T cell receptor beta chain was obtained from a study of identical twins. V shed 8 bases and J shed 8 bases, with 15 bases lying between them. Per the germline V gene, CDR1 is KGHSH and CDR2 is LQKENI. The CDR3 consists of 12 residues. With respect to this clonotype: The antigen is undetermined.

Study results and caveats: Model-predicted out-of-frame TCR alpha sharing fell below observed values in monozygotic twins.

TCRdb passed the 5' RACE reads through MiXCR, listing each CDR3 protein once. The sample shows 350,000 or so distinct CDR3 sequences, approximately 9.1% of them seen only once. Sequencing was done on a sample of naive T cells sorted from blood. The chain recombines TRBV18 with TRBJ1-1; D remains ambiguous. This TCR derives from a woman in her 50s in good health. The CDR3 reads CASTEDQAEAFF. The DNA for the CDR3 is TGTGCCAGCACAGAGGACCAGGCAGAAGCTTTCTTT.